These T cell receptor beta chains were read from a single sample in a study of Graves' ophthalmopathy and Graves' hyperthyroidism. One entry per CDR3 protein results from TCRdb running MiXCR on the multiplex PCR reads. The top ten clones hold approximately 5.5% of a sample with 150,000 or so distinct CDR3 sequences, 30% to 45% of them seen once. Sequencing was done on a sample of peripheral blood. These receptors were obtained from a woman aged 35 to 49 with Graves' ophthalmopathy. Each CDR3 is given with its conserved first and last residue. D genes are given only for firm matches. Size values are once, few and many counts, or a class for expanded clones, and some rows have none.

D gene	clone size	V gene	J gene	CDR3 protein	CDR3 DNA
NA	once	TRBV29-1	TRBJ1-1	CSGLLAGITEAFF	TGCAGCGGGTTGCTGGCAGGGATCACTGAAGCTTTCTTT
TRBD2	NA	TRBV19	TRBJ2-5	CASTDLASGKQTQYF	TGTGCCAGTACCGACCTCGCTAGCGGGAAACAGACCCAGTACTTC
NA	NA	TRBV29-1	TRBJ1-3	CSVEETVDTIYF	TGCAGCGTTGAAGAAACGGTGGACACCATATATTTT
NA	once	TRBV28	TRBJ2-5	CASSLGSLQETQYF	TGTGCCAGCAGCTTGGGGTCGTTGCAAGAGACCCAGTACTTC
TRBD1	NA	TRBV6-1	TRBJ1-2	CASSVGQGAYGYTF	TGTGCCAGCAGTGTCGGACAGGGGGCATATGGCTACACCTTC
NA	many	TRBV7-2	TRBJ1-6	CASSYGQGQNSPLHF	TGTGCCAGCAGCTATGGTCAGGGACAAAATTCACCCCTCCACTTT
NA	many	TRBV15	TRBJ1-5	CATSRGAGANQPQHF	TGTGCCACCAGCAGAGGCGCAGGCGCAAATCAGCCCCAGCATTTT
NA	many	TRBV2	TRBJ1-5	CASSPGSGQPQHF	TGTGCCAGCAGCCCAGGGTCCGGGCAGCCCCAGCATTTT
TRBD2	many	TRBV7-8	TRBJ2-5	CASSPRTSTETQYF	TGTGCCAGCAGCCCTAGGACTAGCACGGAGACCCAGTACTTC
TRBD1	many	TRBV5-1	TRBJ2-7	CASSLNRGSYEQYF	TGCGCCAGCAGCTTGAACAGGGGTTCCTACGAGCAGTACTTC
NA	NA	TRBV20-1	TRBJ1-2	CSAATEPAGYTF	TGCAGTGCGGCGACAGAGCCTGCTGGCTACACCTTC
NA	many	TRBV19	TRBJ1-1	CASSTRGGNTEAFF	TGTGCCAGTAGTACCAGAGGTGGAAACACTGAAGCTTTCTTT
NA	NA	TRBV6-5	TRBJ1-5	CASSYAGGGTNQPQHF	TGTGCCAGCAGTTACGCTGGGGGGGGGACCAATCAGCCCCAGCATTTT
NA	NA	TRBV27	TRBJ1-6	CASRFTGSHSPLHF	TGTGCCAGCAGATTTACAGGGAGTCATTCACCCCTCCACTTT
TRBD1	NA	TRBV6-1	TRBJ1-1	CASRRTGSEAFF	TGTGCCAGCAGAAGGACAGGGAGTGAAGCTTTCTTT
NA	many	TRBV19	TRBJ1-5	CASNWASSNQPQHF	TGTGCCAGTAATTGGGCTTCGAGCAATCAGCCCCAGCATTTT
NA	many	TRBV12-3/TRBV12-4	TRBJ1-2	CASRFGQTYGYTF	TGTGCCAGCAGATTCGGACAGACCTATGGCTACACCTTC
NA	NA	TRBV6-5	TRBJ1-1	CASSYPGSTEAFF	TGTGCCAGCAGTTACCCAGGTTCCACTGAAGCTTTCTTT
TRBD2	NA	TRBV6-1	TRBJ2-7	CASSEKGTIRDHEQYF	TGTGCCAGCAGTGAAAAGGGGACTATCCGGGACCACGAGCAGTACTTC
NA	NA	TRBV2	TRBJ1-6	CASSGLSDSPLHF	TGTGCCAGCAGCGGCTTATCGGATTCACCCCTCCACTTT
TRBD1	NA	TRBV6-5	TRBJ1-5	CASITGTGFSNQPQHF	TGTGCCAGCATTACCGGGACAGGGTTTAGCAATCAGCCCCAGCATTTT
NA	once	TRBV7-2	TRBJ2-3	CASSLARPDTQYF	TGTGCCAGCAGCTTAGCTAGGCCAGATACGCAGTATTTT
NA	many	TRBV20-1	TRBJ2-4	CSARDRISVAKNIQYF	TGCAGTGCTAGAGATCGGATTAGCGTGGCCAAAAACATTCAGTACTTC
TRBD1	few	TRBV6-1	TRBJ1-1	CASRQGADMAEAFF	TGTGCCAGCAGACAGGGGGCGGATATGGCTGAAGCTTTCTTT
NA	NA	TRBV29-1	TRBJ1-3	CSVAPSTPGNTIYF	TGCAGCGTTGCCCCTAGCACTCCCGGAAACACCATATATTTT
NA	many	TRBV29-1	TRBJ2-5	CSVEDPTGETQYF	TGCAGCGTTGAAGATCCGACTGGGGAGACCCAGTACTTC
NA	many	TRBV3-1	TRBJ1-2	CASSLPSANYGYTF	TGTGCCAGCAGTCTACCCTCTGCTAACTATGGCTACACCTTC
NA	NA	TRBV6-2/TRBV6-3	TRBJ1-1	CASSLVRDVGTEAFF	TGTGCCAGCAGCTTAGTTCGGGATGTGGGCACTGAAGCTTTCTTT
TRBD1	many	TRBV29-1	TRBJ2-7	CSARQGPEQYF	TGCAGCGCAAGACAGGGACCCGAGCAGTACTTC
NA	once	TRBV11-1	TRBJ2-1	CASSLGLWWDYNEQFF	TGTGCCAGCAGCCTAGGACTGTGGTGGGACTACAATGAGCAGTTCTTC
TRBD1	once	TRBV27	TRBJ2-5	CASKGQGETQYF	TGTGCCAGCAAGGGACAGGGGGAGACCCAGTACTTC
NA	once	TRBV6-5	TRBJ1-1	CASTYSGGPTEAFF	TGTGCCAGCACCTACTCGGGGGGGCCAACTGAAGCTTTCTTT
NA	NA	TRBV28	TRBJ2-7	CASTPHEAYEQYF	TGTGCCAGCACCCCCCATGAGGCCTACGAGCAGTACTTC
NA	NA	TRBV15	TRBJ1-2	CATSMGLQANYGYTF	TGTGCCACCAGTATGGGGTTGCAAGCTAACTATGGCTACACCTTC
TRBD1	NA	TRBV5-5	TRBJ2-7	CASSRTGGTVEQYF	TGTGCCAGCAGCCGGACAGGGGGAACGGTCGAGCAGTACTTC
NA	many	TRBV14	TRBJ2-7	CASSRRREQYF	TGTGCCAGCAGCCGCCGCCGGGAGCAGTACTTC
NA	many	TRBV7-8	TRBJ1-1	CASSLVRLPLNTEAFF	TGTGCCAGCAGCTTAGTTCGTCTGCCTTTGAACACTGAAGCTTTCTTT
TRBD1	many	TRBV5-6	TRBJ2-5	CASSIRTGLETQYF	TGTGCCAGCAGCATCAGGACAGGGCTGGAGACCCAGTACTTC
NA	many	TRBV7-9	TRBJ2-5	CASSPVTSGTQYF	TGTGCCAGCAGCCCAGTAACATCGGGGACCCAGTACTTC
TRBD2	NA	TRBV20-1	TRBJ2-7	CSASGRAAYEQYF	TGCAGTGCTAGCGGGAGGGCCGCCTACGAGCAGTACTTC
TRBD1	NA	TRBV4-1	TRBJ2-5	CASSPAPGQGQETQYF	TGCGCCAGCAGCCCCGCTCCCGGACAGGGACAAGAGACCCAGTACTTC